Listed here are 28 T cell receptor beta chains from one sample, sequenced in a study of prognosis after radiotherapy for stage I lung cancer. Two-round multiplex PCR amplified TCR beta CDR3 from genomic DNA. First-round PCR, the initial amplification, used primers specific to each TRBV and TRBJ gene. MiXCR, applied by TCRdb to the multiplex PCR reads, yields one record per CDR3 protein. The repertoire holds just under 20,000 distinct CDR3 sequences, with approximately 26% as singletons. The specimen was PBMCs, collected before or after stereotactic body radiation therapy (not recorded which). These receptor sequences come from a donor over 45 with non-small cell lung cancer.

This clonotype has ten or more counts. V is TRBV6-1 and J is TRBJ2-7; 8 bases match TRBD1. The CDR3 contains 15 residues. Germline loops: CDR1 MNHNS, CDR2 SASEGT. Trimming at V came to 5 bases and at J to 0 bases, leaving 6 bases not matched to a gene. CDR3 in amino acids: CASSRGQVVSYEQYF. The CDR3 DNA follows: TGTGCCAGCAGTCGGGGACAGGTGGTCTCCTACGAGCAGTACTTC.

Points on this clonotype: A far larger clone is off by one base, so a read error is likely. DNA of the CDR3: TGTGCCAGCAGCACCGGGACAGGGGGAAATACGCAGTATTTT. This encodes CASSTGTGGNTQYF. This chain links TRBV6-8 with TRBJ2-3; 11 nucleotides align to TRBD1. This CDR3 region has 14 residues. Germline V gene lookup returns CDR1 MNHGY and CDR2 SAAAGT. Losses at the gene ends were 6 bases for V and 7 bases for J; bases not matched to a gene: 6.

A remark on this clonotype: A much larger clone sits a single nucleotide away, making a read error possible. V and J are TRBV7-2 and TRBJ1-2; D ambiguous. The CDR3 runs to 17 residues. Per the germline V gene, CDR1 is SGHTA and CDR2 is FQGNSA. Here the CDR3 reads CASSLGWAGTPNHGYTF. The CDR3, as DNA: TGTGCCAGCAGCTTAGGTTGGGCAGGCACCCCTAACCATGGCTACACCTTC. Drawing the rest from reference TRBV7-2 and TRBJ1-2, the complete variable domain is GAGVSQSPSNKVTEKGKDVELRCDPISGHTALYWYRQSLGQGLEFLIYFQGNSAPDKSGLPSDRFSAERTGGSVSTLTIQRTQQEDSAVYLCASSLGWAGTPNHGYTFGSGTRLTVV.

This clonotype came up many times. The CDR3 DNA sequence: TGTGCCAGCAGCTTGGGTAGATCCCACGAGCAGTACTTC. Translation gives CASSLGRSHEQYF. This chain connects TRBV7-9 to TRBJ2-7, with D hard to call. CDR1 SEHNR and CDR2 FQNEAQ come from the germline V gene (reference sequence). Trimming cost V 3 bases and J 5 bases, with 11 bases left between them. The CDR3 spans 13 residues.

This clonotype was recorded at least ten times. The chain couples TRBV30 to TRBJ2-7, with D perhaps matching TRBD1 (5 bases). The V end was cut by 2 bases, the J end by 3 bases, with 14 bases between. CDR1 and CDR2 (germline): GTSNPN, SVGIG (reference sequence). The CDR3 sequence is 14 residues long. The CDR3 coding sequence is TGTGCCTGGAGTCCGTTTGACAGCCACTACGAGCAGTACTTC. Protein: CAWSPFDSHYEQYF.

This clonotype was detected ten times or more. This chain uses TRBV6-1 with TRBJ2-1; the D gene is possibly TRBD2 (7 bases). V lost 8 bases, J lost 5 bases, and 19 bases lay in between. The germline V gene has CDR1 MNHNS and CDR2 SASEGT. The CDR3 is 15 amino acids. This CDR3 is CASAGGGGIDNEQFF. The CDR3, as DNA: TGTGCCAGCGCTGGAGGGGGGGGAATCGACAATGAGCAGTTCTTC.

This clonotype is medium-sized by share. The genes are TRBV19 and TRBJ2-7, with D uncertain. This CDR3 is 14 amino acids long. The germline CDR1 and CDR2 sequences are LNHDA and SQIVND (reference sequence). V lost 7 bases and J lost 3, with 16 bases in between. The CDR3 DNA is TGTGCCAGTAAGGCTCAGGCCCTGAACTACGAGCAGTACTTC. It encodes CASKAQALNYEQYF.

As for this clonotype: A far larger clone differs by one base, so this is likely a read error. CDR3 loop: CASSESGWGGLDQPQHF. The DNA for the CDR3 is TGTGCCAGCAGTGAATCGGGCTGGGGAGGGTTGGATCAGCCCCAGCATTTT. The gene calls are TRBV6-2 or TRBV6-3 and TRBJ1-5; D is uncertain. The CDR3 loop spans 17 amino acids. V was clipped by 5 bases and J by 5 bases, with 22 bases between them. Germline V gives CDR1 MNHEY, CDR2 SVGEGT.

This clonotype has ten or more counts. This chain links TRBV11-2 with TRBJ1-5, with D tentatively TRBD1 (6 bases). The V end lost 2 bases, the J end lost 3 bases, and 8 bases lay between the germline ends. CDR3 length: 14 residues. Germline V gene lookup returns CDR1 SGHAT and CDR2 FQNNGV. CDR3 loop: CASSLSGVNQPQHF. The CDR3 nucleotides are TGTGCCAGCAGCTTATCAGGGGTCAATCAGCCCCAGCATTTT. Complete variable domain (other parts from reference TRBV11-2 and TRBJ1-5): EAGVAQSPRYKIIEKRQSVAFWCNPISGHATLYWYQQILGQGPKLLIQFQNNGVVDDSQLPKDRFSAERLKGVDSTLKIQPAKLEDSAVYLCASSLSGVNQPQHFGDGTRLSIL.

The chain recombines TRBV3-1 with TRBJ2-7; D is tentatively TRBD1 or TRBD2 (5 bases each). The CDR3 extends over 13 amino acids. Germline CDR1 is LGHDT and CDR2 is YNNKEL (reference sequence). The V end lost 4 bases, the J end lost 4 bases, and 11 bases lay between the germline ends. The chain's CDR3 is CASSRGAAYEQYF. CDR3 coding DNA: TGTGCCAGCAGCCGAGGGGCGGCGTACGAGCAGTACTTC.

Details on this clonotype: The germline gene is not matched at one end of the junction; a read error may be the cause. The V call is TRBV2, the J call TRBJ2-7, with 8 bases fitting TRBD2. The CDR3 has 13 amino acids. Looked up from germline, CDR1 is SNHLY and CDR2 is FYNNEI. The DNA for the CDR3 is TGTGCCAGCAGAGTTAGCGGGGATTACGAGAAGTACTTC. It translates to CASRVSGDYEKYF.

This clonotype was observed many times. The V and J genes are TRBV20-1 and TRBJ1-1; 7 positions match TRBD1. V dropped 6 bases and J dropped 1; count of bases not matched to a gene: 8. CDR1 DFQATT and CDR2 SNEGSKA come from the germline V gene (reference sequence). The CDR3 is 14 amino acids. The chain's CDR3 is CSAPKGTANTEAFF. The CDR3 nucleotides are TGCAGTGCCCCAAAAGGGACAGCGAACACTGAAGCTTTCTTT.

As for this clonotype: A far larger clone differs by one base, so this is likely a read error. The rearrangement links TRBV3-1 to TRBJ2-7; 7 bases are shared with TRBD1. CDR1 is LGHDT and CDR2 is YNNKEL in the germline V gene (reference sequence). With 6 bases clipped from V and 5 bases from J, the junction kept 16 bases outside the gene matches. The CDR3 sequence is 16 residues long. CDR3 DNA sequence: TGTGCCAGCAGACTTATGCTATCAGGGGGAGTGAACGAGCAGTACTTC. Its translation: CASRLMLSGGVNEQYF.

On this clonotype: The conserved closing phenylalanine or tryptophan is absent in this CDR3, likely reflecting a read error. The chain couples TRBV6-5 to TRBJ1-1; D uncertain. V lost 4 bases and J 0 bases, leaving 6 bases between the germline ends. The V gene's germline CDR1 is MNHEY and CDR2 SVGAGI. There are 13 residues in the CDR3. The CDR3 sequence is CASSSRMNTEAFL. CDR3 in DNA: TGTGCCAGCAGTTCTAGGATGAACACTGAAGCTTTCCTT.

In its sample, this clonotype was seen many times. The CDR3 here is CASSLAGGVSPLHF. CDR3 nucleotide sequence: TGTGCCAGCAGTTTGGCGGGAGGAGTCTCACCCCTCCACTTT. The gene calls are TRBV28 and TRBJ1-6; D is uncertain. Trimming removed 3 bases at V and 10 bases at J, with 13 bases between. Germline values: CDR1 MDHEN, CDR2 SYDVKM. The CDR3 covers 14 residues.

This clonotype is medium-sized by share. This rearrangement joins TRBV3-1 to TRBJ2-7, with D uncertain. Germline-derived CDR1 and CDR2 are LGHDT and YNNKEL (reference sequence). CDR3 length: 14 residues. V was cut by 2 bases and J by 6 bases, with 14 bases left in between. The CDR3 region has the DNA TGTGCCAGCAGCCAAAATTTCGGCCCCTTCGAGCAGTACTTC. Its protein is CASSQNFGPFEQYF.

In its sample, this clonotype was seen many times. The rearrangement uses TRBV20-1 and TRBJ2-5, with 9 bases fitting TRBD2. Per the germline V gene, CDR1 is DFQATT and CDR2 is SNEGSKA (reference sequence). The CDR3 covers 18 residues. The ends lost 0 bases at V and 5 bases at J; junction bases unmatched: 16. This CDR3 is CSARDQWGLAGSRETQYF. The CDR3 coding sequence is TGCAGTGCTAGAGATCAATGGGGGCTAGCGGGGTCCAGGGAGACCCAGTACTTC.

The table lists this clonotype with many counts. The chain recombines TRBV19 with TRBJ2-7; D uncertain. The CDR3 has 14 amino acids. Between the trimmed V and J ends, which lost 1 base and 3 bases, there was a span of 10 bases. CDR1 LNHDA and CDR2 SQIVND come from the germline V gene (reference sequence). In DNA, the CDR3 is TGTGCCAGTAGTATAGCCGCTACAAGCTACGAGCAGTACTTC. Translated, it gives CASSIAATSYEQYF.

This clonotype showed up many times. V and J are TRBV6-5 and TRBJ2-3; no firm D call. Germline CDR1 and CDR2: MNHEY and SVGAGI. The CDR3 is made up of 16 amino acids. V lost 4 bases and J lost 11, with 25 bases in between. The CDR3 nucleotides are TGTGCCAGCAGTTTACCCACGACCCCGGGCTGGGGATGGCAGTATTTT. Translated: CASSLPTTPGWGWQYF.

There are many counts of this clonotype. The rearrangement joins TRBV27 to TRBJ2-3; 10 bases agree with TRBD1. The V gene end was trimmed by 5 bases and the J gene end by 9 bases; junction bases not matched to a gene: 5. The V gene's germline CDR1 is MNHEY and CDR2 SMNVEV (reference sequence). This CDR3 has 13 amino acids. The DNA for the CDR3 is TGTGCCAGCAGTCAGGACAGGGGGAACACGCAGTATTTT. Translation gives CASSQDRGNTQYF.

This clonotype was observed at least ten times. The rearrangement joins TRBV5-1 to TRBJ2-6; 8 nucleotides align to TRBD1. Per the germline V gene, CDR1 is SGHRS and CDR2 is YFSETQ. The ends lost 0 bases at V and 0 bases at J; junction bases unmatched: 5. The CDR3 spans 18 residues. This CDR3 is CASSLGTGYPSGANVLTF. The CDR3, as DNA: TGCGCCAGCAGCTTGGGGACAGGGTACCCCTCTGGGGCCAACGTCCTGACTTTC.

This clonotype was counted at least ten times. The chain uses TRBV20-1 and TRBJ2-2; 9 nucleotides agree with TRBD1. The CDR3 sequence is 17 residues long. The junction had 8 bases not matched to a gene; V was cut back by 0 bases and J by 3 bases. Germline V gene data show CDR1 as DFQATT and CDR2 as SNEGSKA (reference sequence). CDR3 in amino acids: CSAREGGQGFDTGELFF. In nucleotides, the CDR3 is TGCAGTGCTAGAGAGGGGGGACAGGGATTCGACACCGGGGAGCTGTTTTTT.

This clonotype was found many times. The V gene is TRBV20-1, the J gene TRBJ2-3; D remains ambiguous. From germline, CDR1 is DFQATT and CDR2 SNEGSKA (reference sequence). CDR3 size: 15 residues. Trimming removed 5 bases at V and 3 bases at J, with 18 bases between. The CDR3, as DNA: TGCAGTGCTCCAAGTTGGGCCTCGAGGACAGATACGCAGTATTTT. Protein sequence: CSAPSWASRTDTQYF.

This clonotype was counted ten times or more. DNA of the CDR3: TGCGCCAGCAGCTTGCCGGCAGGGGAAGAGACCCAGTACTTC. It encodes CASSLPAGEETQYF. V is TRBV5-1 and J is TRBJ2-5; the D gene is possibly TRBD1 (6 bases). Germline CDR1 and CDR2: SGHRS and YFSETQ. The V end lost 1 base, the J end lost 3 bases, and 10 bases lay between the germline ends. CDR3 length: 14 amino acids.

This clonotype has a count of ten or more. This chain uses TRBV7-9 with TRBJ2-3; D unclear. The CDR3 length is 13 residues. Germline V CDR1 and CDR2: SEHNR, FQNEAQ (reference sequence). The V and J ends lost 3 bases and 4 bases respectively, with 8 bases between them. CDR3 nucleotides: TGTGCCAGCAGCTTCCTGTCTTCAGATACGCAGTATTTT. Its protein is CASSFLSSDTQYF.

This clonotype was found many times. V usage is TRBV19 and J usage is TRBJ1-1; possibly TRBD1 for D (5 bases). The CDR3 sequence is 14 residues long. V gave up 7 bases and J gave up 4 bases, with 16 bases separating them. Germline CDR1 and CDR2: LNHDA and SQIVND (reference sequence). The CDR3 is CASMGSGTATEAFF. CDR3 nucleotides: TGTGCCAGTATGGGGTCGGGGACGGCCACTGAAGCTTTCTTT.

This clonotype occurred many times. The V call is TRBV5-1, the J call TRBJ2-1, with 7 positions matching TRBD2. The CDR3 extends over 14 amino acids. Germline loops: CDR1 SGHRS, CDR2 YFSETQ. Unmatched junction bases numbered 3, after V lost 0 bases and J lost 6 bases. The CDR3 is CASSLAAGFNEQFF. In DNA form, the CDR3 reads TGCGCCAGCAGCTTGGCAGCGGGATTCAATGAGCAGTTCTTC.

This clonotype was found many times. This chain connects TRBV25-1 to TRBJ2-3; D is undetermined. Per germline, CDR1 MGHDK and CDR2 SYGVNS. Trimming shortened V by 4 bases and J by 6 bases, and 5 bases separated the two germline ends. The CDR3 runs 11 residues. The CDR3 DNA is TGTGCCAGCAGTGTGGGCGATACGCAGTATTTT. Amino acids: CASSVGDTQYF.